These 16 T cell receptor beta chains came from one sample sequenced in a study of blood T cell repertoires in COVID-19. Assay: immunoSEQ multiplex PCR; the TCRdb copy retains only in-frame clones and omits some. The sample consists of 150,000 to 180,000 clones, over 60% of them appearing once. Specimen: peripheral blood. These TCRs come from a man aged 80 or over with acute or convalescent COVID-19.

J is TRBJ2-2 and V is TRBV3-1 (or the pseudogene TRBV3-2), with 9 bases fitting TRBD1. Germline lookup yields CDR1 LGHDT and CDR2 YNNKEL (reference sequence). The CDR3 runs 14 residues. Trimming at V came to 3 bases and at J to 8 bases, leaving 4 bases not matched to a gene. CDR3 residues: CASSHGQGIGELFF. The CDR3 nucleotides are TGTGCCAGCAGCCACGGACAGGGGATTGGGGAGCTGTTTTTT.

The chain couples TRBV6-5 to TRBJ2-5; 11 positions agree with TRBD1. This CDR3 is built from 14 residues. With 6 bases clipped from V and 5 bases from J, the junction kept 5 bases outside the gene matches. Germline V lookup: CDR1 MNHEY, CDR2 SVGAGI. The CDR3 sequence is CASRRTGGRETQYF. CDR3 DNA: TGTGCCAGCAGACGGACAGGGGGCAGGGAGACCCAGTACTTC.

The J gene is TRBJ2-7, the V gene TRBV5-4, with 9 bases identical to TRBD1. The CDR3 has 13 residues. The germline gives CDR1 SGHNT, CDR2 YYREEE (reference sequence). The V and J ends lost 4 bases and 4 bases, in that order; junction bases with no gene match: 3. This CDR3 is CASSRQGVYEQYV. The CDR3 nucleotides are TGTGCCAGCAGCCGACAGGGGGTATACGAGCAGTACGTC.

The CDR3 nucleotides read TGTGCCAGCAAGGGGTGGACAGGGGGCGCGGGCACTGAAGCTTTCTTT. Translating gives CASKGWTGGAGTEAFF. V usage is TRBV2 and J usage is TRBJ1-1; 11 bases are a match to TRBD1. The CDR3 extends over 16 amino acids. Germline values: CDR1 SNHLY, CDR2 FYNNEI. V was pared by 7 bases and J by 4 bases, with 11 bases of the junction left unmatched.

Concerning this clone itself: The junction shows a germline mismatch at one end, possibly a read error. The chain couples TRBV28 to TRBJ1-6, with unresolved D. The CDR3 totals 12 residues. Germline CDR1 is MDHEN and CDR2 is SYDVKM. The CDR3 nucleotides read TGTGCCAGCAGTTTACAGGCTAATCCCCCTAACTTT. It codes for CASSLQANPPNF.

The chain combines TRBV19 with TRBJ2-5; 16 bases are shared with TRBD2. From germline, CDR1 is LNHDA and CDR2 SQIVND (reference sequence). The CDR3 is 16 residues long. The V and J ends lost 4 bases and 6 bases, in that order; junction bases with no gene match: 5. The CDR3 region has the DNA TGTGCCAGTAGTAAAGGGACTAGCGGGGGGGCGAAGACCCAGTACTTC. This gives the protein CASSKGTSGGAKTQYF.

CDR3: CASSLSQVNYGYTF. CDR3 nucleotide sequence: TGTGCCAGCAGTTTATCTCAGGTCAACTATGGCTACACCTTC. The rearrangement uses TRBV27 and TRBJ1-2; D remains unclear. The germline V gene encodes CDR1 MNHEY and CDR2 SMNVEV (reference sequence). There are 14 residues in the CDR3. The V end lost 0 bases, the J end lost 2 bases, and 7 bases lay between the germline ends.

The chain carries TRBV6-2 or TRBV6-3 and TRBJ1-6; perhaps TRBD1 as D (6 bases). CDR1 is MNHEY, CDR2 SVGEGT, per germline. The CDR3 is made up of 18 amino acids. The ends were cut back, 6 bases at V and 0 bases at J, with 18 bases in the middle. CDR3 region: CASSESDSQFSYNSPLHF. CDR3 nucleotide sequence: TGTGCCAGCAGCGAGTCGGACAGTCAGTTCTCCTATAATTCACCCCTCCACTTT.

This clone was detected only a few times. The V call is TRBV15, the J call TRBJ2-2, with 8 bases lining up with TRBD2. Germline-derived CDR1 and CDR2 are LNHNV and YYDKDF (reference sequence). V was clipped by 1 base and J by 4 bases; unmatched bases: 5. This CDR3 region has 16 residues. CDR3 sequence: CATSRGRSGGTGELFF. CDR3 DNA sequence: TGTGCCACCAGCAGAGGAAGGAGCGGGGGCACCGGGGAGCTGTTTTTT.

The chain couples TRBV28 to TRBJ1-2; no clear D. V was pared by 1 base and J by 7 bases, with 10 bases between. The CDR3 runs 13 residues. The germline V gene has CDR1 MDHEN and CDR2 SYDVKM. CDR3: CASSLSAGFGYTF. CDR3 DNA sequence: TGTGCCAGCAGTTTATCTGCCGGGTTTGGCTACACCTTC.

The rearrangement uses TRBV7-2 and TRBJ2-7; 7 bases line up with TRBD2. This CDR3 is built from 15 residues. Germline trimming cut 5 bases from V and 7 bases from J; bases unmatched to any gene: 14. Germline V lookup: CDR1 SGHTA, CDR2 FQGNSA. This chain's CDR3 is CASSPWTPGGGEQYF. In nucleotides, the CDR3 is TGTGCCAGCAGCCCCTGGACTCCCGGGGGAGGGGAGCAGTACTTC. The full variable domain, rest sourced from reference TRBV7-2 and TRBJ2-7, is GAGVSQSPSNKVTEKGKDVELRCDPISGHTALYWYRQSLGQGLEFLIYFQGNSAPDKSGLPSDRFSAERTGGSVSTLTIQRTQQEDSAVYLCASSPWTPGGGEQYFGPGTRLTVT.

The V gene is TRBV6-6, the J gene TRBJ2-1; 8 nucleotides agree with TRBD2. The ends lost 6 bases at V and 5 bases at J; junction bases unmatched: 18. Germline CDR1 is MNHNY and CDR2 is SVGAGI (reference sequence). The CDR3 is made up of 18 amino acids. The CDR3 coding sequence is TGTGCCAGCAGCCGAACCGGGACTAGTTTTTCCCCGGACAATGAGCAGTTCTTC. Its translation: CASSRTGTSFSPDNEQFF.

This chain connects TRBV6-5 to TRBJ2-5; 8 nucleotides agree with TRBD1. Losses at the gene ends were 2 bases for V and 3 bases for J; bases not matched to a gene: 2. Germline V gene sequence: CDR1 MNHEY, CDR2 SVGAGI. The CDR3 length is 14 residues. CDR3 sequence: CASSYQTGEETQYF. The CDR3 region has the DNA TGTGCCAGCAGTTACCAGACAGGGGAAGAGACCCAGTACTTC.

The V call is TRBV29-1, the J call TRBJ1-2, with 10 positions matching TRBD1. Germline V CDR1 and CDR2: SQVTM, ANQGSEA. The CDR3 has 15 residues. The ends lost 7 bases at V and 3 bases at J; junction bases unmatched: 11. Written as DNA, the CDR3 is TGCAGCGCCGAGAATCGGGACAGGGGTGACTATGGCTACACCTTC. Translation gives CSAENRDRGDYGYTF. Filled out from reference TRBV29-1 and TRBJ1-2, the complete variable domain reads SAVISQKPSRDICQRGTSLTIQCQVDSQVTMMFWYRQQPGQSLTLIATANQGSEATYESGFVIDKFPISRPNLTFSTLTVSNMSPEDSSIYLCSAENRDRGDYGYTFGSGTRLTVV.

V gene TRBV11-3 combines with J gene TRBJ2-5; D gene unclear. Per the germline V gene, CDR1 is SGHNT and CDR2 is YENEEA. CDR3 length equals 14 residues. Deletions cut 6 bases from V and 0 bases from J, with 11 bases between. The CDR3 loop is CASSPYRDQETQYF. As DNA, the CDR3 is TGTGCCAGCAGTCCTTACCGGGACCAAGAGACCCAGTACTTC. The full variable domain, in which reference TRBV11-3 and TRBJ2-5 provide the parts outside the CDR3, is EAGVVQSPRYKIIEKKQPVAFWCNPISGHNTLYWYLQNLGQGPELLIRYENEEAVDDSQLPKDRFSAERLKGVDSTLKIQPAELGDSAVYLCASSPYRDQETQYFGPGTRLLVL.

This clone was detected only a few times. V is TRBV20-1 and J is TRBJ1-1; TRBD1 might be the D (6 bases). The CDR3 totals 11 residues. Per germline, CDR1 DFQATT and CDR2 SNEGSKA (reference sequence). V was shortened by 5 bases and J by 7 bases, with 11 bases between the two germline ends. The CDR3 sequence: CSAEQGFEAFF. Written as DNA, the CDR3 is TGCAGTGCTGAACAGGGTTTTGAAGCTTTCTTT.